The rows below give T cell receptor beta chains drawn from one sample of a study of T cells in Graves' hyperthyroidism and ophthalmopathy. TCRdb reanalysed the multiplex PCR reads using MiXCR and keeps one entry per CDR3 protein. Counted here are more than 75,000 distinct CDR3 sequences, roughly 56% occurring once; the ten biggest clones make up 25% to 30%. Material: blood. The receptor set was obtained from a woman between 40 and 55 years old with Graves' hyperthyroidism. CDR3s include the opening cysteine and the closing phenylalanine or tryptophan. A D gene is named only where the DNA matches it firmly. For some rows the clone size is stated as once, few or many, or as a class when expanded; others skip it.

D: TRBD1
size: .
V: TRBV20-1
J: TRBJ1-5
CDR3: CSARDPRTGEGGNQPQHF
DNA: TGCAGTGCTAGAGATCCTCGGACAGGGGAAGGGGGGAATCAGCCCCAGCATTTT

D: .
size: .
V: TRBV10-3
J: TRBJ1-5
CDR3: CAISESQHF
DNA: TGTGCCATCAGTGAGTCCCAGCATTTT

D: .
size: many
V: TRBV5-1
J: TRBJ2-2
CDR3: CASRGYADTGELFF
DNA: TGCGCCAGCAGGGGGTACGCGGACACCGGGGAGCTGTTTTTT

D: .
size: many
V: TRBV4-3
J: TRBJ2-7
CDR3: CASSQGLVHEQYF
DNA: TGCGCCAGCAGCCAAGGGTTGGTTCACGAGCAGTACTTC

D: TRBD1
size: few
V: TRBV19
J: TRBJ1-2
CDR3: CASSTQGAYGYTF
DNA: TGTGCCAGTAGTACACAGGGGGCCTATGGCTACACCTTC

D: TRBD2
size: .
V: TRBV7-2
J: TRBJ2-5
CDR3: CASSPRWLAARTQYF
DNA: TGTGCCAGCAGTCCTCGGTGGCTAGCGGCAAGGACCCAGTACTTC

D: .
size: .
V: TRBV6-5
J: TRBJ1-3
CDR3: CASSYSGGSAETIYF
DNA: TGTGCCAGCAGTTACTCAGGGGGTTCCGCGGAGACCATATATTTT

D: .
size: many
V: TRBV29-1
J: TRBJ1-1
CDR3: CSVEGGRETFF
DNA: TGCAGCGTTGAAGGGGGCAGGGAAACTTTCTTT

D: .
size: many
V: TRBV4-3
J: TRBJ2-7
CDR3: CASSQETGTVYEQYF
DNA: TGCGCCAGCAGCCAAGAAACAGGGACCGTATACGAGCAGTACTTC

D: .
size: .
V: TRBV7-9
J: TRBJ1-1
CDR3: CASSSSWMNTEAFF
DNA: TGTGCCAGCAGCTCATCTTGGATGAACACTGAAGCTTTCTTT

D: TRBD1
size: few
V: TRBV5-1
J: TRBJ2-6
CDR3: CASSPQGGQKAGANVLTF
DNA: TGCGCCAGCAGCCCTCAAGGGGGCCAGAAAGCTGGGGCCAACGTCCTGACTTTC

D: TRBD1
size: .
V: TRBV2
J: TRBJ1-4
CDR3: CASSEDGTADEKLFF
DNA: TGTGCCAGCAGTGAAGACGGGACAGCGGACGAAAAACTGTTTTTT

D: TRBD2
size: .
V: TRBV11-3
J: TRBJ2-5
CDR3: CASRLAGGRVETQYF
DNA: TGTGCCAGCAGGCTAGCGGGAGGGCGGGTAGAGACCCAGTACTTC

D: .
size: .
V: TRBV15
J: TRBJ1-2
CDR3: CATSSSANYGYTF
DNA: TGTGCCACCAGCAGTTCGGCTAACTATGGCTACACCTTC

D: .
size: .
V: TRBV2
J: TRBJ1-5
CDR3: CASSEAGGDQPQHF
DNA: TGTGCCAGCAGTGAAGCGGGGGGGGATCAGCCCCAGCATTTT

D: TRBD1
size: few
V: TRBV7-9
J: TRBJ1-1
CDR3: CAISSYRQGKPEAFF
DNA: TGTGCCATCAGTTCGTATCGACAGGGGAAGCCTGAAGCTTTCTTT

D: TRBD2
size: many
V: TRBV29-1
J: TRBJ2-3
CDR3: CSVVGTSGTDTQYF
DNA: TGCAGCGTTGTAGGGACTAGCGGCACAGATACGCAGTATTTT

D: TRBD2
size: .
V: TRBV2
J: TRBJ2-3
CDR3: CASSSSGRATDTQYF
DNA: TGTGCCAGCAGTTCGAGCGGGAGGGCCACAGATACGCAGTATTTT

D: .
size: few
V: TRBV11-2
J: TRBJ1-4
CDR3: CASSLSGTELNEKLFF
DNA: TGTGCCAGCAGTTTATCGGGAACAGAGCTAAATGAAAAACTGTTTTTT

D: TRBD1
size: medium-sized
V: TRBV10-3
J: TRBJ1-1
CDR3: CAISELYRGRTEAFF
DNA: TGTGCCATCAGTGAGCTTTACAGGGGACGGACTGAAGCTTTCTTT

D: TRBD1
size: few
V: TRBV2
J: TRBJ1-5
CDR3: CASSEEGQGTPQHF
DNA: TGTGCCAGCAGTGAAGAGGGACAGGGGACACCCCAGCATTTT

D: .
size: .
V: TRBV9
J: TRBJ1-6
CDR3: CASSYSRPGPPDNSPLHF
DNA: TGTGCCAGCAGTTACTCTCGACCCGGGCCCCCGGATAATTCACCCCTCCACTTT

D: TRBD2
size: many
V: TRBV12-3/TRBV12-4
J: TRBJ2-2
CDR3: CASSVSGGGRNTGELFF
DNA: TGTGCCAGCAGTGTTAGCGGCGGGGGGAGGAACACCGGGGAGCTGTTTTTT

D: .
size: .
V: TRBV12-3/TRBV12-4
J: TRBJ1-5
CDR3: CASSLAAYEHF
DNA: TGTGCCAGCAGTTTAGCAGCCTACGAGCATTTT

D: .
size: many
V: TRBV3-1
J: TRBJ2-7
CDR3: CASSQGTEQYF
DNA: TGTGCCAGCAGCCAAGGGACCGAGCAGTACTTC

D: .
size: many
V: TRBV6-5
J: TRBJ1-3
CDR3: CASTRSGARAGNTIYF
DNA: TGTGCCAGCACTCGATCGGGGGCTCGTGCTGGAAACACCATATATTTT

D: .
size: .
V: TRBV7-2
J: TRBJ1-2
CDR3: CASSFYICSATRQANYGYTF
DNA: .

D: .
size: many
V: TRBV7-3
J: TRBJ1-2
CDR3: CASSSTGLDHRGYTF
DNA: TGTGCCAGCAGCTCAACAGGGTTGGACCACCGTGGCTACACCTTC

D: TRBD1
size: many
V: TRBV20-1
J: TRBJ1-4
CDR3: CSALDRGGGNEKLFF
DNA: TGCAGTGCCCTGGACAGGGGAGGTGGAAATGAAAAACTGTTTTTT

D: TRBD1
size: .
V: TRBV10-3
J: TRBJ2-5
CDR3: CAIQTGVRETQYF
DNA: TGTGCCATTCAAACAGGGGTGCGTGAGACCCAGTACTTC

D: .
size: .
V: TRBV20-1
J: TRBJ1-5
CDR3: CSARRDTYQPQHF
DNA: TGCAGTGCTAGACGCGACACATATCAGCCCCAGCATTTT

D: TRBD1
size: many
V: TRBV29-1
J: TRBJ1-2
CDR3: CSVDLDRDNGYTF
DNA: TGCAGCGTTGATCTGGACAGGGACAATGGCTACACCTTC

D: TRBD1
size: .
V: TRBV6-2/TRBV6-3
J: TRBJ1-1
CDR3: CASSNGQGEVTEAFF
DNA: TGTGCCAGCAGTAACGGACAGGGGGAGGTCACTGAAGCTTTCTTT

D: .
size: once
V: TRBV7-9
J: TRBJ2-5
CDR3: CASSLESFAKTQYF
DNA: TGTGCCAGCAGCTTAGAGTCCTTCGCAAAGACCCAGTACTTC

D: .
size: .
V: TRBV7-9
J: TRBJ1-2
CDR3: CASSAQTGRNYGYTF
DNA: TGTGCCAGCAGCGCCCAGACCGGGAGAAACTATGGCTACACCTTC

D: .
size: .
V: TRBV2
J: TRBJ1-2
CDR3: CAGRDRPHGYTF
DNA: TGTGCCGGGCGGGACCGTCCGCATGGCTACACCTTC

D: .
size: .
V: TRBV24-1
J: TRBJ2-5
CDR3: CATAEGTPQETQYF
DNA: TGTGCCACCGCTGAAGGGACTCCCCAAGAGACCCAGTACTTC

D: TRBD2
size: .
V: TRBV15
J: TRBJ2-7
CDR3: CATSSSTSGSEWATYEQYF
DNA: TGTGCCACCAGCAGTTCGACTAGCGGGAGTGAGTGGGCCACCTACGAGCAGTACTTC

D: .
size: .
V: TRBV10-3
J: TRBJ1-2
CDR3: CAIRLTGNYGYTF
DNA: TGTGCCATCAGGCTCACAGGGAACTATGGCTACACCTTC